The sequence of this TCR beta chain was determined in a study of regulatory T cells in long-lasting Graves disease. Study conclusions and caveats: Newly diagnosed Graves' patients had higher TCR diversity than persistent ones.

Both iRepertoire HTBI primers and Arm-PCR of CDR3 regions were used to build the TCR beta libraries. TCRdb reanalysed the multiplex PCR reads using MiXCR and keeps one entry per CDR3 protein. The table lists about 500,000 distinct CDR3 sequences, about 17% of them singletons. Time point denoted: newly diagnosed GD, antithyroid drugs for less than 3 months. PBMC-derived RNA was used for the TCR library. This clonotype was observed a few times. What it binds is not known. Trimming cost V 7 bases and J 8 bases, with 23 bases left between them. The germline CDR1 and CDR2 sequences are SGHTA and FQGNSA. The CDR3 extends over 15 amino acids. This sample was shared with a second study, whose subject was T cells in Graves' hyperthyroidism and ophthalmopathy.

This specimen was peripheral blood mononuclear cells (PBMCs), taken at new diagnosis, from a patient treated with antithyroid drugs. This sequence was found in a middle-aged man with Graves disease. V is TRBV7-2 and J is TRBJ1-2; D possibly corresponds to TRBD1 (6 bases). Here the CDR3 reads CASTLLAGGRRGYTF. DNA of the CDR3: TGTGCCAGCACCCTGCTTGCGGGGGGGCGTAGAGGCTACACCTTC. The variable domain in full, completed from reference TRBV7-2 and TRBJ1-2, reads GAGVSQSPSNKVTEKGKDVELRCDPISGHTALYWYRQSLGQGLEFLIYFQGNSAPDKSGLPSDRFSAERTGGSVSTLTIQRTQQEDSAVYLCASTLLAGGRRGYTFGSGTRLTVV.